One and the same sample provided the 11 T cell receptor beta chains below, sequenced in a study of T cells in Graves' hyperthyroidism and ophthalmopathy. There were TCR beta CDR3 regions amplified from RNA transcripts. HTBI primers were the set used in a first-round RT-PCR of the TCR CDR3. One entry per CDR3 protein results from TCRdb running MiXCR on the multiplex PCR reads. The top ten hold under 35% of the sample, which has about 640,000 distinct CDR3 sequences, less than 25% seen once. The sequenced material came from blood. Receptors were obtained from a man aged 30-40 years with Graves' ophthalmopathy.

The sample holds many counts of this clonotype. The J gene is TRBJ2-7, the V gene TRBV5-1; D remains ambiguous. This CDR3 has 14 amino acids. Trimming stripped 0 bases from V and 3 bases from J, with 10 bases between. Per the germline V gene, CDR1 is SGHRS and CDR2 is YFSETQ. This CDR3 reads CASSLEPADYEQYF. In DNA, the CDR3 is TGCGCCAGCAGCTTGGAACCAGCCGACTACGAGCAGTACTTC. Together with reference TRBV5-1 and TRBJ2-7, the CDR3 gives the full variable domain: KAGVTQTPRYLIKTRGQQVTLSCSPISGHRSVSWYQQTPGQGLQFLFEYFSETQRNKGNFPGRFSGRQFSNSRSEMNVSTLELGDSALYLCASSLEPADYEQYFGPGTRLTVT.

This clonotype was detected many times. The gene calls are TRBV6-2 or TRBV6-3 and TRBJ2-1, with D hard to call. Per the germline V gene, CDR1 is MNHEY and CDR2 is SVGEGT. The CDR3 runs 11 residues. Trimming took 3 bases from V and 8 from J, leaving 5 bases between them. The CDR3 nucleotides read TGTGCCAGCAGTTATCACGATGAGCAGTTCTTC. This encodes CASSYHDEQFF.

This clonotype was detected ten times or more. CDR3 sequence (DNA): TGTGCCAGCAGTGAAGACCCCTCGAGGTCGTACGAGCAGTACTTC. Its translation: CASSEDPSRSYEQYF. The rearrangement joins TRBV6-1 to TRBJ2-7, with no clear D. Trimming shortened V by 1 base and J by 4 bases, and 14 bases separated the two germline ends. Germline V gives CDR1 MNHNS, CDR2 SASEGT. The CDR3 spans 15 residues.

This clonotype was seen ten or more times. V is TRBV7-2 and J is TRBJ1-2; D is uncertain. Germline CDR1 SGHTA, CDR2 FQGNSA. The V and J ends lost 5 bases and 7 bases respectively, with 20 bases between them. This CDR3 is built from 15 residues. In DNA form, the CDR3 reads TGTGCCAGCAGCCCTCCTAGTAGCAGGTCGGGTGGCTACACCTTC. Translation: CASSPPSSRSGGYTF.

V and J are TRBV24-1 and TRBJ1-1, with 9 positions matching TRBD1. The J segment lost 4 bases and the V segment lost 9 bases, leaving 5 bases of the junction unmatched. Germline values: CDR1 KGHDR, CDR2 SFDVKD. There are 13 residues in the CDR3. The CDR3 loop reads CATGTGLGTEAFF. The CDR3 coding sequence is TGTGCCACCGGGACAGGGTTGGGCACTGAAGCTTTCTTT.

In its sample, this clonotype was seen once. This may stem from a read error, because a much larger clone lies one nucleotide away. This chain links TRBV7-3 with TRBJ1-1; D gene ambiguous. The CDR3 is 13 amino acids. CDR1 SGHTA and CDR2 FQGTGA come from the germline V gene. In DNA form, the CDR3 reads TGTACCAGCAGCTTAACTTGGGGAACTGAAGCTTTCTTT. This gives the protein CTSSLTWGTEAFF.

CDR3 bases: TGTGCCTGGAGTGTCGAGGGTCGGTGGGGGACCCAGTACTTC. The encoded protein is CAWSVEGRWGTQYF. The gene calls are TRBV30 and TRBJ2-5, with D possibly being TRBD2 (5 bases). Germline CDR1 and CDR2: GTSNPN and SVGIG (reference sequence). V lost 0 bases and J lost 7, with 15 bases in between. CDR3 length: 14 amino acids.

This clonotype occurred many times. The CDR3 DNA reads as TGTGCCAGCAGTTTAACCCAGGATAAAGAGACCCAGTACTTC. It specifies CASSLTQDKETQYF. The chain has TRBV28 and TRBJ2-5; D gene ambiguous. There are 14 residues in the CDR3. V lost 2 bases and J 3 bases, leaving 10 bases between the germline ends. Germline V gene sequence: CDR1 MDHEN, CDR2 SYDVKM.

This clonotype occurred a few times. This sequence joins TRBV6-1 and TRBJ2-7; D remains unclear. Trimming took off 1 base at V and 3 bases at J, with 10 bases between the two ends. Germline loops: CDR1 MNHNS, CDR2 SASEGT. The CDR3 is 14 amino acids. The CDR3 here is CASSEGPRFYEQYF. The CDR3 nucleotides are TGTGCCAGCAGTGAAGGCCCCCGATTCTACGAGCAGTACTTC.

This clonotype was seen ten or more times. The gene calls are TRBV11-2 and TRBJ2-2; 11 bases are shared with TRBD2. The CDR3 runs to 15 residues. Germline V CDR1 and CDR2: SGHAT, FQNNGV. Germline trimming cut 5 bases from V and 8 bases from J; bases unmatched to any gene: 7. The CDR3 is CASSLLTSGTGELFF. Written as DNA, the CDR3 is TGTGCCAGCAGCCTTTTGACTAGCGGGACGGGGGAGCTGTTTTTT.

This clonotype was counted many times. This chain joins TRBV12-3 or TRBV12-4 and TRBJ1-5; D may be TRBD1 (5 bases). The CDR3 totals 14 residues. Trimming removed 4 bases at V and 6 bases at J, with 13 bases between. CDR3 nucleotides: TGTGCCAGCAGTTCCACGGGACGGTTTCAGCCCCAGCATTTT. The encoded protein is CASSSTGRFQPQHF.